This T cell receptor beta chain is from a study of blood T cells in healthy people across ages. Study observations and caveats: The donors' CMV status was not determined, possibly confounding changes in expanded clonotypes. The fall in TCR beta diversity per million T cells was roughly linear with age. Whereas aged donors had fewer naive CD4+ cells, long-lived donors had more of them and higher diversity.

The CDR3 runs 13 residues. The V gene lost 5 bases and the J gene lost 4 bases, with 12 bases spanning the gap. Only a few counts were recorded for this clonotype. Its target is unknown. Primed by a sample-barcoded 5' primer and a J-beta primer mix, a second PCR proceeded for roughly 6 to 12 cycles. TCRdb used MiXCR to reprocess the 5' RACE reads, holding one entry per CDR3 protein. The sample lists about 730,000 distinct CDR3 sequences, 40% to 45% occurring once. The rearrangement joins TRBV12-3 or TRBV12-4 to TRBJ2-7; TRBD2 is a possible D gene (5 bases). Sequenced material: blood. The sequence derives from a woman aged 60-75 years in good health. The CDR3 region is CASSGEGNYEQYF. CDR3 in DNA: TGTGCCAGCAGTGGAGAGGGCAATTACGAGCAGTACTTC.